The 18 T cell receptor beta chains reported below all come from one sample, sequenced in a study of shared clonotypes between healthy human individuals. Only in-frame clones appear in the TCRdb table, and some are missing; sequencing was by immunoSEQ multiplex PCR. Of about a million clones detected, 70% to 85% appear once; the ten largest clones hold 0.89%. The sample taken for sequencing was memory CD4+ T cells from PBMCs. Subset denoted: CD45RA-negative fraction. Receptors originate from a man between 18 and 29 years old in good health. Some clones in this sample may be carry-over from other donors' samples.

Comments on this clone: In the same sample, other DNA sequences code for this CDR3. The chain joins TRBV14 to TRBJ1-2; no reliable D call. The CDR3 length is 12 residues. From germline, CDR1 is SGHDN and CDR2 FVKESK. V dropped 6 bases and J dropped 4 bases, with 9 bases sitting between them. CDR3 sequence: CASSKPGYGYTF. In DNA, the CDR3 is TGTGCCAGCAGTAAACCTGGCTATGGCTACACCTTC.

J is TRBJ1-2 and V is TRBV6-5, with D hard to call. Germline V gives CDR1 MNHEY, CDR2 SVGAGI. The CDR3 extends over 13 amino acids. The V and J ends lost 0 bases and 4 bases respectively, with 6 bases between them. The CDR3: CASSYSGIYGYTF. The CDR3 DNA follows: TGTGCCAGCAGTTACTCGGGGATCTATGGCTACACCTTC.

The CDR3 DNA is TGTGCCAGCAGCTCCCCGCGTGAGGGAGAAGAGACCCAGTACTTC. Amino acids: CASSSPREGEETQYF. The chain recombines TRBV5-6 with TRBJ2-5; perhaps TRBD2 as D (5 bases). Germline CDR1 SGHDT, CDR2 YYEEEE. Trimming removed 3 bases at V and 3 bases at J, with 15 bases between. This CDR3 comprises 15 residues.

The CDR3 bases are TGTGCCAGCAGTGAACAACAGATCACAGATACGCAGTATTTT. This gives the protein CASSEQQITDTQYF. The gene calls are TRBV2 and TRBJ2-3; D remains unclear. Germline assignment: CDR1 SNHLY and CDR2 FYNNEI. V dropped 2 bases and J dropped 2 bases, with 8 bases sitting between them. The CDR3 is made up of 14 amino acids.

The CDR3 protein is CASSKLSMATYEQYF. CDR3 nucleotides: TGTGCCAGCAGCAAGCTTTCGATGGCGACCTACGAGCAGTACTTC. This chain joins TRBV21-1 and TRBJ2-7. TRBV21-1 is given as a pseudogene. The CDR3 contains 15 residues.

The rearrangement links TRBV5-1 to TRBJ1-5, with TRBD1 matching 8 bases. This CDR3 is 16 amino acids long. Germline CDR1 SGHRS, CDR2 YFSETQ. J was trimmed by 7 bases and V by 0 bases; bases with no gene match: 9. CDR3 DNA: TGCGCCAGCAGCTTGGAAGGACAGGGTTCAGGACAGCCCCAGCATTTT. Encoded protein: CASSLEGQGSGQPQHF. The full variable domain, with the rest looked up from reference TRBV5-1 and TRBJ1-5, is KAGVTQTPRYLIKTRGQQVTLSCSPISGHRSVSWYQQTPGQGLQFLFEYFSETQRNKGNFPGRFSGRQFSNSRSEMNVSTLELGDSALYLCASSLEGQGSGQPQHFGDGTRLSIL.

The V and J genes are TRBV7-9 and TRBJ1-2; TRBD1 matches at 11 bases. V lost 4 bases to trimming and J lost 7 bases; unmatched junction nucleotides: 5. The V gene's germline CDR1 is SEHNR and CDR2 FQNEAQ (reference sequence). The CDR3 covers 14 residues. The CDR3 region is CASSYGQGASGYTF. The CDR3 DNA sequence: TGTGCCAGCAGCTACGGACAGGGGGCTAGTGGCTACACCTTC.

A few counts support this clone. The V gene is TRBV5-4, the J gene TRBJ2-7; the match to TRBD1 covers 9 bases. V dropped 5 bases and J dropped 3; count of bases not matched to a gene: 6. Germline loops: CDR1 SGHNT, CDR2 YYREEE (reference sequence). CDR3 length: 14 amino acids. Here the CDR3 reads CASSPGQGGYEQYF. The CDR3 region has the DNA TGTGCCAGCAGTCCGGGACAGGGCGGCTACGAGCAGTACTTC.

This chain connects TRBV10-2 to TRBJ1-5; TRBD1 matches at 8 bases. The CDR3 length is 16 residues. The ends lost 5 bases at V and 3 bases at J; junction bases unmatched: 9. The germline gives CDR1 WSHSY, CDR2 SAAADI. CDR3 sequence: CASSPWTGTTNQPQHF. The CDR3 DNA reads TGCGCCAGCAGTCCGTGGACAGGGACTACCAATCAGCCCCAGCATTTT.

The chain is built from TRBV7-3 and TRBJ2-1; 14 bases are a match to TRBD2. The trim removed 2 bases at V and 10 bases at J, leaving 7 bases unmatched. This CDR3 has 16 amino acids. Germline values: CDR1 SGHTA, CDR2 FQGTGA. In nucleotides, the CDR3 is TGTGCCAGCAGCTTAGAGGGACTAGCGGGAGTAGGAGAGCAGTTCTTC. Its protein is CASSLEGLAGVGEQFF. Full variable domain (rest looked up from reference TRBV7-3 and TRBJ2-1): GAGVSQTPSNKVTEKGKYVELRCDPISGHTALYWYRQSLGQGPEFLIYFQGTGAADDSGLPNDRFFAVRPEGSVSTLKIQRTERGDSAVYLCASSLEGLAGVGEQFFGPGTRLTVL.

The chain uses TRBV28 and TRBJ1-2; perhaps TRBD1 as D (5 bases). Trimming stripped 5 bases from V and 3 bases from J, with 13 bases between. Germline V CDR1 and CDR2: MDHEN, SYDVKM. The CDR3 is 14 amino acids. The CDR3, as DNA: TGTGCCAGCAGTAAAAAGGGACGCTACTATGGCTACACCTTC. Protein sequence: CASSKKGRYYGYTF.

This rearrangement joins TRBV7-9 to TRBJ2-5, with 9 bases aligning to TRBD2. The V gene end was trimmed by 0 bases and the J gene end by 1 base; junction bases not matched to a gene: 6. This CDR3 has 17 residues. In germline, CDR1 is SEHNR, CDR2 FQNEAQ (reference sequence). DNA of the CDR3: TGTGCCAGCAGCTTAGCTTGGCTAGCGGGGCCCCAAGAGACCCAGTACTTC. Translating gives CASSLAWLAGPQETQYF.

The chain couples TRBV9 to TRBJ2-7; TRBD2 is a possible D gene (5 bases). Germline-derived CDR1 and CDR2 are SGDLS and YYNGEE. The CDR3 spans 15 residues. V lost 3 bases and J lost 3, with 16 bases in between. CDR3 coding DNA: TGTGCCAGCAGCGCCAGCGGTCTTTCGTACTACGAGCAGTACTTC. Its translation: CASSASGLSYYEQYF.

The chain employs TRBV6-5 and TRBJ2-3, with D perhaps TRBD2 (7 bases). The CDR3 runs 15 residues. Germline V CDR1 and CDR2: MNHEY, SVGAGI. Trimming pared 6 bases from V and 6 bases from J, leaving 19 bases between. Here the CDR3 DNA reads TGTGCCAGCAGCCAGCTGGGGGGGGCCGGGGATACGCAGTATTTT. As protein: CASSQLGGAGDTQYF.

V usage is TRBV2 and J usage is TRBJ1-1; D is undetermined. The CDR3 contains 15 residues. V was clipped by 11 bases and J by 1 base, with 20 bases between them. Germline assignment: CDR1 SNHLY and CDR2 FYNNEI. DNA for the CDR3: TGTGCCTCCCGCCGGGAAACGGGAACGAACACTGAAGCTTTCTTT. This encodes CASRRETGTNTEAFF. The full variable domain, rest sourced from reference TRBV2 and TRBJ1-1, is EPEVTQTPSHQVTQMGQEVILRCVPISNHLYFYWYRQILGQKVEFLVSFYNNEISEKSEIFDDQFSVERPDGSNFTLKIRSTKLEDSAMYFCASRRETGTNTEAFFGQGTRLTVV.

V and J are TRBV11-1 and TRBJ2-2; D unresolved. CDR1 is SGHAT and CDR2 is FQDESV in the germline V gene (reference sequence). The CDR3 is 14 amino acids. The ends were cut back, 0 bases at V and 6 bases at J, with 8 bases in the middle. CDR3 protein: CASSLAGGSGELFF. DNA for the CDR3: TGTGCCAGCAGCTTAGCGGGTGGGTCCGGGGAGCTGTTTTTT. The variable domain in full, completed from reference TRBV11-1 and TRBJ2-2, reads EAEVAQSPRYKITEKSQAVAFWCDPISGHATLYWYRQILGQGPELLVQFQDESVVDDSQLPKDRFSAERLKGVDSTLKIQPAELGDSAMYLCASSLAGGSGELFFGEGSRLTVL.

The rearrangement links TRBV10-3 to TRBJ1-1, with D uncertain. There are 14 residues in the CDR3. The germline CDR1 and CDR2 sequences are ENHRY and SYGVKD. V lost 2 bases and J 1 base, leaving 8 bases between the germline ends. The CDR3 region is CAISEGQANTEAFF. In DNA, the CDR3 is TGTGCCATCAGTGAGGGGCAGGCGAACACTGAAGCTTTCTTT.

This rearrangement joins TRBV7-3 to TRBJ2-7, with a possible D match to TRBD2 (5 bases). V dropped 5 bases and J dropped 7 bases, with 12 bases sitting between them. CDR1 and CDR2 (germline): SGHTA, FQGTGA. CDR3 length: 12 residues. Here the CDR3 DNA reads TGTGCCAGCAGCCGGGATTCTAAGGAGCAGTACTTC. It codes for CASSRDSKEQYF.